This T cell receptor (beta chain) comes out of a study of blood T cell repertoires in COVID-19. This clone was counted once. CDR1 is MGHRA and CDR2 is YSYEKL in the germline V gene. There are 17 residues in the CDR3. V was pared by 1 base and J by 0 bases, with 16 bases between. TCRdb keeps only in-frame clones here, not all; method: immunoSEQ multiplex PCR. The data contain 300,000 to 400,000 clones, about four fifths of them seen just once; the ten biggest clones take up 2.5% to 3.5%. The chain employs TRBV4-1 and TRBJ2-7, with a possible D match to TRBD2 (6 bases). This receptor was obtained from a man in his thirties or forties with active or convalescent COVID-19. The sequenced sample consisted of peripheral blood. The CDR3 bases are TGCGCCAGCAGCCAAGTTCTAGCGATTAGCGGCTCCTACGAGCAGTACTTC. Protein product: CASSQVLAISGSYEQYF.